One sample yielded the 10 T cell receptor beta chains listed below, sequenced in a study of vaccination and CD4 T cells after COVID-19. Their specific antigens are unknown. Treatment given: roughly 10-day PBMC culture with coronavirus spike peptide pools or control peptides (ViraFEST assay). Sequenced with the Oncomine TCR Beta short-read assay was DNA taken from cultured CD4+ T cells. From the PCR reads, TCRdb called clonotypes with MiXCR, one entry per CDR3 protein. The sample includes 11,000 to 15,000 distinct CDR3 sequences, more than 35% of them seen just once. The specimen was CD4+ T cells from blood, cultured in vitro. The receptors shown here come from a human donor who had recovered from COVID-19.

This clonotype was seen only a few times. The chain combines TRBV12-3 or TRBV12-4 with TRBJ2-3; perhaps D is TRBD1 or TRBD2 (6 bases each). V was pared by 3 bases and J by 4 bases, with 20 bases between. This CDR3 spans 17 amino acids. CDR3 sequence reads: CASSFRSRGDGADTQYF. The CDR3 nucleotides read TGTGCCAGCAGTTTCCGGTCAAGGGGGGATGGTGCAGATACGCAGTATTTT.

This clonotype has just a few counts. The rearrangement joins TRBV27 to TRBJ1-1, with D uncertain. Germline V gives CDR1 MNHEY, CDR2 SMNVEV (reference sequence). With 6 bases removed from V and 2 bases from J, the gap between germline ends came to 16 bases. The CDR3 is 15 amino acids. The CDR3 reads CASRMGLGFNTEAFF. DNA for the CDR3: TGTGCCAGCAGAATGGGGTTGGGATTTAACACTGAAGCTTTCTTT.

The rearrangement joins TRBV30 to TRBJ1-6; D unclear. This CDR3 has 13 amino acids. Looked up from germline, CDR1 is GTSNPN and CDR2 is SVGIG (reference sequence). Between the trimmed V and J ends, which lost 3 bases and 2 bases, there was a span of 5 bases. The CDR3 region has the DNA TGTGCCTGGAGCGACACCTATAATTCACCCCTCCACTTT. Translated: CAWSDTYNSPLHF.

This chain links TRBV6-5 with TRBJ1-1; 8 nucleotides agree with TRBD1. CDR3 size: 16 residues. The ends lost 4 bases at V and 6 bases at J; junction bases unmatched: 13. Germline assignment: CDR1 MNHEY and CDR2 SVGAGI. The CDR3 spells CASSSGGAVSRPEAFF. As DNA, the CDR3 is TGTGCCAGCAGTTCAGGGGGCGCGGTTTCTAGACCTGAAGCTTTCTTT.

This sequence joins TRBV5-1 and TRBJ1-2; D is possibly TRBD1 (5 bases). The length of the CDR3 is 13 residues. Germline lookup yields CDR1 SGHRS and CDR2 YFSETQ. Trimming shortened V by 5 bases and J by 8 bases, and 16 bases separated the two germline ends. For the CDR3, the DNA is TGCGCCAGCAGTTTCGGGGGGGATCGGGGCTACACCTTC. Protein: CASSFGGDRGYTF. The whole variable domain, filled in from reference TRBV5-1 and TRBJ1-2, reads KAGVTQTPRYLIKTRGQQVTLSCSPISGHRSVSWYQQTPGQGLQFLFEYFSETQRNKGNFPGRFSGRQFSNSRSEMNVSTLELGDSALYLCASSFGGDRGYTFGSGTRLTVV.

The chain employs TRBV7-2 and TRBJ2-1; TRBD2 agrees at 12 bases. V dropped 6 bases and J dropped 7; count of bases not matched to a gene: 7. Germline CDR1 reads SGHTA; CDR2 reads FQGNSA. The CDR3 loop spans 15 amino acids. CDR3 coding DNA: TGTGCCAGCAGTTCTTACGGACTAGCGGGGAATGAGCAGTTCTTC. Its protein product is CASSSYGLAGNEQFF.

The V gene is TRBV6-1, the J gene TRBJ1-2; the match to TRBD1 covers 11 bases. After removal of 5 bases from V and 6 bases from J, the junction contained 8 bases not matched to a gene. Germline lookup yields CDR1 MNHNS and CDR2 SASEGT. The CDR3 is 15 amino acids. Here the CDR3 reads CASSTGQGAVNGYTF. CDR3 nucleotide sequence: TGTGCCAGCAGTACTGGACAGGGGGCGGTGAATGGCTACACCTTC.

The sample holds a few counts of this clonotype. This chain links TRBV4-1 with TRBJ2-1; the match to TRBD2 covers 8 bases. CDR1 and CDR2 from the germline V gene are MGHRA and YSYEKL. CDR3 length equals 16 residues. The junction had 3 bases not matched to a gene; V was cut back by 2 bases and J by 0 bases. The CDR3 spells CASSQLSGASYNEQFF. DNA for the CDR3: TGCGCCAGCAGCCAACTTAGCGGGGCCTCCTACAATGAGCAGTTCTTC.

J is TRBJ2-7 and V is TRBV11-3, with a tentative D call TRBD2 (7 bases). Germline V gives CDR1 SGHNT, CDR2 YENEEA. There are 15 residues in the CDR3. Trimming pared 2 bases from V and 2 bases from J, leaving 13 bases between. The CDR3 loop reads CASSLSGGATYEQYF. The CDR3 DNA follows: TGTGCCAGCAGCTTATCGGGGGGCGCCACCTACGAGCAGTACTTC.

The genes are TRBV20-1 and TRBJ2-1, with 11 bases that match TRBD2. This CDR3 has 15 residues. The V gene's germline CDR1 is DFQATT and CDR2 SNEGSKA (reference sequence). V lost 3 bases and J lost 6; bases outside the gene matches: 7. CDR3 residues: CSARGSGGAFNEQFF. The CDR3 nucleotides are TGCAGTGCTAGGGGTAGCGGGGGGGCCTTCAATGAGCAGTTCTTC.